This T cell receptor (beta chain) was sequenced in a study of Graves' ophthalmopathy and Graves' hyperthyroidism. General study findings and limits: Its predictions of ophthalmopathy progression gave the model over 65% sensitivity and 72% to 75% specificity.

With respect to this clonotype: Its antigen remains unidentified.

RNA served as the template for amplifying TCR beta CDR3 regions. HTBI-primed RT-PCR formed the first round, and a multiplex PCR formed the second. TCRdb ran MiXCR on the multiplex PCR reads and lists one entry per CDR3 protein. Altogether 650,000 to 800,000 distinct CDR3 sequences are present, roughly two fifths being singletons, with the ten largest covering roughly 3%. This CDR3 comprises 15 residues. Trimming stripped 8 bases from V and 6 bases from J, with 22 bases between. This chain uses TRBV12-3 or TRBV12-4 with TRBJ1-2, with a possible D match to TRBD1 (6 bases). Sequencing was performed on peripheral blood. The sequence derives from an adult man with Graves' ophthalmopathy. Here the CDR3 reads CASSPSNVGGHGYTF. The CDR3 DNA reads as TGTGCCAGCTCACCATCTAATGTAGGGGGGCATGGCTACACCTTC.